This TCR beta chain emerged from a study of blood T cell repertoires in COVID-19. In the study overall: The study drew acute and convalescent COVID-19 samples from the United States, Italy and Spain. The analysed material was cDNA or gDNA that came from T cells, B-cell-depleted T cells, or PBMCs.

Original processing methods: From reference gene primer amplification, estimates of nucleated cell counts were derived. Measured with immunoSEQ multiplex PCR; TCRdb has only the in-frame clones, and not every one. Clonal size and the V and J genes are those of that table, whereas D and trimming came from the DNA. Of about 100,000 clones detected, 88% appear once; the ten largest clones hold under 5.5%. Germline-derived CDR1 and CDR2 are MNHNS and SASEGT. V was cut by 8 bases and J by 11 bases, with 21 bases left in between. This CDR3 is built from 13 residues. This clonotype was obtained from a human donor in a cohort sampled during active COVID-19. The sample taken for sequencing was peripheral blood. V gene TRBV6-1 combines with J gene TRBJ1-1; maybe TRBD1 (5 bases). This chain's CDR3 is CASGEALVGGAFF. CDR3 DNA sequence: TGTGCCAGCGGGGAAGCTCTCGTCGGGGGGGCTTTCTTT.